The subject of this entry is one T cell receptor (beta chain). Its antigen is as yet unknown. Germline lookup yields CDR1 MNHEY and CDR2 SVGAGI. V lost 6 bases and J lost 5, with 17 bases in between. The CDR3 totals 14 residues. The data were obtained in a study of cytomegalovirus exposure and HLA in healthy donors. Overall study results and limits: Available immune exposure information covered CMV serostatus only. A few chains linked to CMV were shown in vitro to be specific for CMV antigens.

Donors counted as nominally healthy when sampled, yet unrecorded immune exposures were likely. Primers: 60 Vbeta forward and 13 Jbeta reverse. Produced via immunoSEQ multiplex PCR; TCRdb's table is partial and in-frame only. The repertoire holds 50,000 to 70,000 clones, roughly four fifths seen once, with about 1.6% in the top ten. The TCR sequence derives from a human donor in good health. The gene calls are TRBV6-5 and TRBJ2-7, with a tentative D call TRBD2 (6 bases). The sequencing input was PBMCs. DNA of the CDR3: TGTGCCAGCAGAACGGGACTCAGCGGCCACGAGCAGTACTTC. It yields the protein CASRTGLSGHEQYF.